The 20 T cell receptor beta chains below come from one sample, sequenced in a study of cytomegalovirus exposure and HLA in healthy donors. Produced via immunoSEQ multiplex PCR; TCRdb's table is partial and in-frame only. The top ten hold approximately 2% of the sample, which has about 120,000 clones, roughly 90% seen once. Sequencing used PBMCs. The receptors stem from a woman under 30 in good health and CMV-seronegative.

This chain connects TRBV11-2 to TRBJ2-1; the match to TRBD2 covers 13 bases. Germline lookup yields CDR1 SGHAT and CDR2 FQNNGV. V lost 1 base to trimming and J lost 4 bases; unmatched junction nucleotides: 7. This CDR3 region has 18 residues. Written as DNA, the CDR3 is TGTGCCAGCAGCTTAGCACTAGCGGGAGGGAAATTATACAATGAGCAGTTCTTC. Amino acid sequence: CASSLALAGGKLYNEQFF.

The CDR3 loop is CAWTLPSDEQFF. CDR3 bases: TGTGCCTGGACGCTGCCTAGCGATGAGCAGTTCTTC. The chain employs TRBV30 and TRBJ2-1; weak D call: TRBD2 (6 bases). The ends were cut back, 4 bases at V and 8 bases at J, with 12 bases in the middle. The germline gives CDR1 GTSNPN, CDR2 SVGIG (reference sequence). This CDR3 spans 12 amino acids.

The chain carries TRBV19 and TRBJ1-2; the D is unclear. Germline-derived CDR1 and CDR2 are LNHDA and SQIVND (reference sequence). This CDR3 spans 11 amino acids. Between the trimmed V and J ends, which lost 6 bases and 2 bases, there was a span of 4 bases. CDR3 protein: CASSVNYGYTF. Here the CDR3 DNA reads TGTGCCAGTAGCGTGAACTATGGCTACACCTTC.

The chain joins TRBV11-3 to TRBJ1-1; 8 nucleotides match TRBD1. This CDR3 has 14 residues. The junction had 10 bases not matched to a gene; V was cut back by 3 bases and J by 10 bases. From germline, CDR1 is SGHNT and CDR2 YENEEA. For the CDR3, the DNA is TGTGCCAGCAGCTTGCGGGGACAGGCTAATGCAGCTTTCTTT. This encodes CASSLRGQANAAFF. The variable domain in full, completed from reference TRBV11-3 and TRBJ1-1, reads EAGVVQSPRYKIIEKKQPVAFWCNPISGHNTLYWYLQNLGQGPELLIRYENEEAVDDSQLPKDRFSAERLKGVDSTLKIQPAELGDSAVYLCASSLRGQANAAFFGQGTRLTVV.

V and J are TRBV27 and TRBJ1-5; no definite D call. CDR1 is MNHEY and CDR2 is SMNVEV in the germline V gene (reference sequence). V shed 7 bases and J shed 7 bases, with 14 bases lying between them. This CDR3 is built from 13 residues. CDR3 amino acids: CASTLGAGQPQHF. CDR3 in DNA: TGTGCCAGCACCCTGGGAGCGGGGCAGCCCCAGCATTTT.

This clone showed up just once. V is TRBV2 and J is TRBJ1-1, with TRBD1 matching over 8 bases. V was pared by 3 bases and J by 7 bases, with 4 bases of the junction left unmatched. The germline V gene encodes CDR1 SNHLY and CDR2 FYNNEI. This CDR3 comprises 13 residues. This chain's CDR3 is CASSEDRVDEAFF. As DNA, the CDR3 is TGTGCCAGCAGTGAGGACAGGGTGGATGAAGCTTTCTTT.

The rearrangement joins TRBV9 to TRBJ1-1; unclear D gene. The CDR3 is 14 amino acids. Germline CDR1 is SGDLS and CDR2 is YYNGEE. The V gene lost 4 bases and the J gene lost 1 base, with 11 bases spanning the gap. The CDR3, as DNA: TGTGCCAGCAGCTCATCGGCGGGGAACACTGAAGCTTTCTTT. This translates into CASSSSAGNTEAFF.

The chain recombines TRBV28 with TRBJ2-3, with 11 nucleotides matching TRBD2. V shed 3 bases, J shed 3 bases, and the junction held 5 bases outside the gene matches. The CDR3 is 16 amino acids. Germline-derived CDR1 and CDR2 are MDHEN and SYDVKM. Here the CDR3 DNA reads TGTGCCAGCAGTTTTTTCGCTAGCGGGAGGACAGATACGCAGTATTTT. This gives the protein CASSFFASGRTDTQYF.

The CDR3 nucleotides read TGTGCCAGCCGACAGGGGGCTAGCGTTGAGCAGTTCTTC. This translates into CASRQGASVEQFF. This chain uses TRBV28 with TRBJ2-1; the match to TRBD1 covers 10 bases. Germline values: CDR1 MDHEN, CDR2 SYDVKM. The ends lost 8 bases at V and 9 bases at J; junction bases unmatched: 7. There are 13 residues in the CDR3.

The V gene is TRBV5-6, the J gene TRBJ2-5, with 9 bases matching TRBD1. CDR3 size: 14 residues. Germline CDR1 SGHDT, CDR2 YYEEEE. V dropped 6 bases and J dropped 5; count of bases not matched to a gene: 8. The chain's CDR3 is CASNRGQAWETQYF. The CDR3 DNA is TGTGCCAGCAACAGGGGGCAGGCATGGGAGACCCAGTACTTC.

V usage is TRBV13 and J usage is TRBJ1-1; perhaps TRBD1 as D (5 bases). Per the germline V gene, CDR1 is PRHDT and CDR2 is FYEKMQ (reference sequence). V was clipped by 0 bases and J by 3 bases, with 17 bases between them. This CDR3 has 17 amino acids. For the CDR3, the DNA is TGTGCCAGCAGCTTAGGTAACAGGCCGATAGTTGACACTGAAGCTTTCTTT. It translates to CASSLGNRPIVDTEAFF.

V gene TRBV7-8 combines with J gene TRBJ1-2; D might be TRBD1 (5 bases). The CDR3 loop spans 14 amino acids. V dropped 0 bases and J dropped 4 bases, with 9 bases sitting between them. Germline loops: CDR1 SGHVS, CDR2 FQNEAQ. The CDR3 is CASSLAAGFYGYTF. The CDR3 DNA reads TGTGCCAGCAGCTTAGCGGCAGGGTTCTATGGCTACACCTTC.

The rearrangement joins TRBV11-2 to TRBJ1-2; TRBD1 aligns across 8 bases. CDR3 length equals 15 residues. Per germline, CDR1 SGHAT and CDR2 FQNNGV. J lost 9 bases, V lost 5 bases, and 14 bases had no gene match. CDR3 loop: CASSPIGRGRNRYTF. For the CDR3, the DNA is TGTGCCAGCAGCCCCATCGGCAGGGGGCGTAACCGCTACACCTTC. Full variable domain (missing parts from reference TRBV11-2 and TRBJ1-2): EAGVAQSPRYKIIEKRQSVAFWCNPISGHATLYWYQQILGQGPKLLIQFQNNGVVDDSQLPKDRFSAERLKGVDSTLKIQPAKLEDSAVYLCASSPIGRGRNRYTFGSGTRLTVV.

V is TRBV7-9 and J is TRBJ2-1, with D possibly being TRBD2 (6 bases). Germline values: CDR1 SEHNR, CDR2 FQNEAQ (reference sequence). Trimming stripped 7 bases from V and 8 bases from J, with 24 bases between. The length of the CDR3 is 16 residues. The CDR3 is CASIPPRGSSLDEQFF. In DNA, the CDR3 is TGTGCCAGCATCCCACCTCGGGGGAGTAGTCTGGATGAGCAGTTCTTC.

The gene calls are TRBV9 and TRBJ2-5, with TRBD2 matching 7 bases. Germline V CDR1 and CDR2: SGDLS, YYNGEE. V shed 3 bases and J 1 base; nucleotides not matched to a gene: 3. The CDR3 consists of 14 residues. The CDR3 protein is CASSGGGVQETQYF. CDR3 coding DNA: TGTGCCAGCAGCGGGGGAGGGGTCCAAGAGACCCAGTACTTC. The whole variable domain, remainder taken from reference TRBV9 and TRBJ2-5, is DSGVTQTPKHLITATGQRVTLRCSPRSGDLSVYWYQQSLDQGLQFLIQYYNGEERAKGNILERFSAQQFPDLHSELNLSSLELGDSALYFCASSGGGVQETQYFGPGTRLLVL.

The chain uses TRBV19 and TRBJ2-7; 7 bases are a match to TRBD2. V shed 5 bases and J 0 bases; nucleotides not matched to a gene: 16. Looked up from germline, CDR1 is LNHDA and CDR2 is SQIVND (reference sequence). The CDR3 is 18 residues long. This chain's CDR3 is CASSAIMGEGPNSYEQYF. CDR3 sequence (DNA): TGTGCCAGTAGTGCCATTATGGGGGAGGGTCCCAACTCCTACGAGCAGTACTTC.

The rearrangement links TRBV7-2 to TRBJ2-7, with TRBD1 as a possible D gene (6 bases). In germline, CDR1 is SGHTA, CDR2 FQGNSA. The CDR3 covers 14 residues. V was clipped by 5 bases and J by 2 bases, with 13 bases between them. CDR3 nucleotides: TGTGCCAGCAGCATGACAGGTGACACCTACGAGCAGTACTTC. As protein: CASSMTGDTYEQYF.

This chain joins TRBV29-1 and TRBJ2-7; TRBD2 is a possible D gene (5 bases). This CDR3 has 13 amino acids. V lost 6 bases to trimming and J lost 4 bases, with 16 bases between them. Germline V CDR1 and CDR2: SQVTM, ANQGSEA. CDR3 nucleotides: TGCAGCGTCACCGGGATAGGAGCGTACGAGCAGTACTTC. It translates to CSVTGIGAYEQYF.

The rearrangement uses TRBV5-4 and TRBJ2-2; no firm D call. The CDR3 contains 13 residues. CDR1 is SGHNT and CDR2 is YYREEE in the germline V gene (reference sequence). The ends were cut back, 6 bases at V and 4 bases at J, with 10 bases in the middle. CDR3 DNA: TGTGCCAGCATAGCCGTATCCACCGGGGAGCTGTTTTTT. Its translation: CASIAVSTGELFF.

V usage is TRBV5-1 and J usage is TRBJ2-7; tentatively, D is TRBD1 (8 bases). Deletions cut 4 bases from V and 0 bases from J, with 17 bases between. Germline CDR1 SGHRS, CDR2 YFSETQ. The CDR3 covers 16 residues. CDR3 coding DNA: TGCGCCAGCAGCGGGGGGGACAGGACAACCTCCTACGAGCAGTACTTC. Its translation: CASSGGDRTTSYEQYF.